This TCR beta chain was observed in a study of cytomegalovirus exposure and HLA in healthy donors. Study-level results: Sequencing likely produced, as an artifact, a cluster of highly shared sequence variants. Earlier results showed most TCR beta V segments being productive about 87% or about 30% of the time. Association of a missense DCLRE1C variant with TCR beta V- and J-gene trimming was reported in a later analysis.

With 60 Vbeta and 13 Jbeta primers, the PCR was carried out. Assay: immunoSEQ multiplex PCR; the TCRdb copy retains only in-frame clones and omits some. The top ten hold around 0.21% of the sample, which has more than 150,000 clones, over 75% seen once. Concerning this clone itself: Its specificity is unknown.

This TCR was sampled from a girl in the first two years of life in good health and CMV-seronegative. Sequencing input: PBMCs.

The CDR3 loop reads CASSFAGQGAQYF. CDR3 nucleotides: TGCGCCAGCAGCTTCGCCGGACAGGGCGCGCAGTATTTT. The J gene is TRBJ2-3, the V gene TRBV5-1; 8 positions match TRBD1. This CDR3 is 13 amino acids long. Germline trimming cut 2 bases from V and 10 bases from J; bases unmatched to any gene: 6. CDR1 and CDR2 from the germline V gene are SGHRS and YFSETQ.